The rows below give T cell receptor beta chains drawn from one sample of a study of OX40 agonist ivuxolimab in advanced cancers. Method: immunoSEQ multiplex PCR; TCRdb's copy keeps in-frame clones and lacks some. The sample lists about 69,000 clones; 84% were seen once. Sequenced material: CD4+ or CD8+ T cells sorted from blood, taken in a trial of the OX40 agonist ivuxolimab. Every receptor here comes from an adult with an advanced solid tumor such as melanoma, head and neck, liver or kidney cancer. Each CDR3 is given with its conserved first and last residue. The D gene is left open where the match is weak. A clone size is listed for some rows: how often the clone was seen (once, few, many), or a class if it is expanded.

d_call	clone_size	v_call	j_call	cdr3_nt	cdr3_aa
-	-	TRBV5-1	TRBJ1-1	TGCGCCAGCAGCGCGGTAGGGAGGCAGGGAGGTGCTGAAGCTTTCTTT	CASSAVGRQGGAEAFF
TRBD1	once	TRBV5-7	TRBJ1-4	TGTGCCAGCAGCAAGACAGGGGTGGATGAAAAACTGTTTTTT	CASSKTGVDEKLFF
TRBD1	-	TRBV15	TRBJ2-2	TGTGCCACCAGCAAAGGGGGCAGGGCGAACACCGGGGAGCTGTTTTTT	CATSKGGRANTGELFF
-	-	TRBV7-9	TRBJ1-1	TGTGCCAGCAGCTCCGGGTGGACTGAAGCTTTCTTT	CASSSGWTEAFF
-	-	TRBV5-1	TRBJ2-7	TGCGCCAGCAGCTCCCTCGAGGTAGGGCAGGAGCAGTACTTC	CASSSLEVGQEQYF
TRBD1	-	TRBV27	TRBJ2-7	TGTGCCAGCAGTTTAACCCGACAGGGGGCGGGCGAGCAGTACTTC	CASSLTRQGAGEQYF
TRBD1	-	TRBV6-5	TRBJ1-5	TGTGCCAGCAGTTACTCTGACAGGGACCAGCCCCAGCATTTT	CASSYSDRDQPQHF
-	-	TRBV11-3	TRBJ2-1	TGTGCCAGCACCGCGGAGAGGGCGTCCTACAATGAGCAGTTCTTC	CASTAERASYNEQFF
TRBD1	-	TRBV28	TRBJ2-7	TGTGCCAGCAGTGGGGACAGGGTCGGGCAGTACTTC	CASSGDRVGQYF
TRBD1	few	TRBV7-2	TRBJ2-7	TGTGCCAGCAGCCTGACAGGGCGCACCTACGAGCAGTACTTC	CASSLTGRTYEQYF
-	once	TRBV7-8	TRBJ2-7	TGTGCCAGCAGCTTGGGACGGATGTACGAGCAGTACTTC	CASSLGRMYEQYF
-	-	TRBV27	TRBJ1-6	TGTGCCAGCAGTAGGCAGGCCTCACCCCTCCACTTT	CASSRQASPLHF
-	-	TRBV4-1	TRBJ1-1	TGCGCCAGCAGCCAAGCGGACATTGTTTACACTGAAGCTTTCTTT	CASSQADIVYTEAFF
-	-	TRBV27	TRBJ1-2	TGTGCCGCGGGGCGGGTGAGCTATGGCTACACCTTC	CAAGRVSYGYTF
-	-	TRBV30	TRBJ1-2	TGTGCCTGGAGTGGGTTCGAAACGGTGGCACGCTACACCTTC	CAWSGFETVARYTF
-	-	TRBV6-5	TRBJ2-6	TGTGCCAGCAGCCTCCTGGGAGCCGGGGCCAACGTCCTGACTTTC	CASSLLGAGANVLTF
-	many	TRBV29-1	TRBJ1-4	TGCAGCGTTGGTCAGAGTGGGACTAATGAAAAACTGTTTTTT	CSVGQSGTNEKLFF
TRBD1	-	TRBV5-5	TRBJ2-5	TGTGCCAGCAGCGAGATTCCGGGACAGGGGGAGACCCAGTACTTC	CASSEIPGQGETQYF
-	-	TRBV7-9	TRBJ1-4	TGCGCCAGCAGCCTAACAGGGAATCGCCATGAAAAACTGTTTTTT	CASSLTGNRHEKLFF
TRBD1	-	TRBV5-5	TRBJ2-1	TGTGCCAGCAGCCTCCCGACAGGGGGATTGTGGAATGAGCAGTTCTTC	CASSLPTGGLWNEQFF
TRBD1	-	TRBV5-8	TRBJ2-5	TGTGCCAGCAGCTTGTTAAGACAGGGGGAGCAAGAGACCCAGTACTTC	CASSLLRQGEQETQYF
-	-	TRBV5-6	TRBJ1-3	TGTGCCAGCAGCTTGGATGCGGGCCTCGGCGGTTACACCATATATTTT	CASSLDAGLGGYTIYF
-	once	TRBV28	TRBJ1-5	TGTGCCAGCAGTTTAATAAGGCAACCTAGGGTTAAGCCCCAGCATTTT	CASSLIRQPRVKPQHF
-	-	TRBV4-1	TRBJ2-2	TGCGCCAGCAGCCAAATCCGCAACACCGGGGAGCTGTTTTTT	CASSQIRNTGELFF
-	once	TRBV27	TRBJ2-7	TGTGCCAGCGGAACAGGGCGCTACGAGCAGTACTTC	CASGTGRYEQYF
TRBD1	-	TRBV7-3	TRBJ2-1	TGTGCCAGCAGCGAAACCGGGACAGGGTTCAATGAGCAGTTCTTC	CASSETGTGFNEQFF
TRBD1	-	TRBV4-2	TRBJ1-1	TGTGCCAGCAGCCAAGGGGACAGGGAGGGTGAAGCTTTCTTT	CASSQGDREGEAFF
TRBD1	-	TRBV7-9	TRBJ2-7	TGTGCCAGCAGCCCCCCAGGGACAGGGTCCCGCGAGCAGTACTTC	CASSPPGTGSREQYF
-	few	TRBV7-2	TRBJ1-2	TGTGCCAGCAGCCGACAGCAAACGGACTATGGCTACACCTTC	CASSRQQTDYGYTF
TRBD1	-	TRBV2	TRBJ2-7	TGTGCCAGCACCCGGGACAGGCCCTACGAGCAGTACTTC	CASTRDRPYEQYF
-	-	TRBV5-6	TRBJ1-6	TGTGCCAGCAGCCCCCGATGGGGGGTTAATTCACCCCTCCACTTT	CASSPRWGVNSPLHF
-	once	TRBV19	TRBJ2-2	TGTGCCAGTAGAGACGTAGCCGGGGAGCTGTTTTTT	CASRDVAGELFF
TRBD2	-	TRBV7-9	TRBJ2-5	TGTGCCAGCAGCCCTCGGACACCGGGGGGGCAGTACTTC	CASSPRTPGGQYF
TRBD1	-	TRBV9	TRBJ2-1	TGTGCCAGCAGCGTCGGACAGGGGACCTACAATGAGCAGTTCTTC	CASSVGQGTYNEQFF
-	-	TRBV7-2	TRBJ2-2	TGTGCCAGCAGCTCCCGGGGGACATCCGGGGAGCTGTTTTTT	CASSSRGTSGELFF
-	many	TRBV30	TRBJ1-1	TGTGCCCGGACCGGTATGAACACTGAAGCTTTCTTT	CARTGMNTEAFF
-	-	TRBV5-1	TRBJ2-5	TGCGCCAGCAGCTTGGATGGGGCAGGCCTAGAGACCCAGTACTTC	CASSLDGAGLETQYF
-	-	TRBV11-2	TRBJ1-3	TGTGCCAGCAGCTCCGACCGTGGATTGGGAGGAAACACCATATATTTT	CASSSDRGLGGNTIYF
TRBD2	-	TRBV5-4	TRBJ2-1	TGTGCCAGCAGCACCAGGACTAGCGGGATCTACAATGAGCAGTTCTTC	CASSTRTSGIYNEQFF
TRBD2	-	TRBV19	TRBJ2-1	TGTGCCAGTAGTGACCCCTCAGGACTAGCGAGGGGCAATGAGCAGTTCTTC	CASSDPSGLARGNEQFF
-	-	TRBV10-3	TRBJ1-2	TGTGCCATCAGTGAGTCAGGCGCGGTTTCTAACTATGGCTACACCTTC	CAISESGAVSNYGYTF
TRBD2	-	TRBV12-5	TRBJ2-3	TGTGCTAGTGACCCGGGAGCGGGAGGGCTTGGAGATACGCAGTATTTT	CASDPGAGGLGDTQYF